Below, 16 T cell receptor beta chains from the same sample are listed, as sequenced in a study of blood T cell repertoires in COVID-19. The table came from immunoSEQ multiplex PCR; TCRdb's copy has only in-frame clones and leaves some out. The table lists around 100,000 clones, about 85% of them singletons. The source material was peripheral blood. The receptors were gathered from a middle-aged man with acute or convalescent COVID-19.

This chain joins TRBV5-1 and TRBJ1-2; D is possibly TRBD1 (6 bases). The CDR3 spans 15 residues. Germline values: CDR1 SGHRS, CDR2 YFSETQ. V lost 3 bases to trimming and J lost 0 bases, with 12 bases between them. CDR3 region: CASSSRGNPNYGYTF. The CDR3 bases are TGCGCCAGCAGCTCGAGGGGGAACCCTAACTATGGCTACACCTTC.

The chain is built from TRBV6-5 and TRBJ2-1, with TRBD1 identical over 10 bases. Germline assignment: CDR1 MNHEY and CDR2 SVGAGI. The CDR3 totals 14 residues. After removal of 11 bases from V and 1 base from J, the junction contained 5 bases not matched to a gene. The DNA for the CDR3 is TGTGCCTCGGGACAGGGGTGGTCCTACAATGAGCAGTTCTTC. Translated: CASGQGWSYNEQFF.

The CDR3 bases are TGTGCCAGCAGCCCCCGACAGTACATGAACACTGAAGCTTTCTTT. It codes for CASSPRQYMNTEAFF. This sequence joins TRBV11-3 and TRBJ1-1; maybe TRBD1 (5 bases). The germline CDR1 and CDR2 sequences are SGHNT and YENEEA. CDR3 length: 15 amino acids. Trimming removed 5 bases from V and 0 bases from J, with 13 bases in between. Combining the CDR3 with reference TRBV11-3 and TRBJ1-1 gives the whole variable domain EAGVVQSPRYKIIEKKQPVAFWCNPISGHNTLYWYLQNLGQGPELLIRYENEEAVDDSQLPKDRFSAERLKGVDSTLKIQPAELGDSAVYLCASSPRQYMNTEAFFGQGTRLTVV.

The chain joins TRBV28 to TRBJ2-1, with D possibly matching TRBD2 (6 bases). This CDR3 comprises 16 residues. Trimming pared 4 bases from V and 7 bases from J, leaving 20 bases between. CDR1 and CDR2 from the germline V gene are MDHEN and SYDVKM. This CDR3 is CASSSLTRPMGNEQFF. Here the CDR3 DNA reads TGTGCCAGCAGTTCCTTGACTAGACCAATGGGGAATGAGCAGTTCTTC.

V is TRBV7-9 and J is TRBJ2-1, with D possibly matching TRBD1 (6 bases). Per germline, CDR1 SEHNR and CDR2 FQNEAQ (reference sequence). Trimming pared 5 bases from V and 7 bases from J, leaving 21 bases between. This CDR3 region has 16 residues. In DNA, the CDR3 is TGTGCCAGCAGCATGGGTCACAGGGACGTTGGGAATGAGCAGTTCTTC. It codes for CASSMGHRDVGNEQFF.

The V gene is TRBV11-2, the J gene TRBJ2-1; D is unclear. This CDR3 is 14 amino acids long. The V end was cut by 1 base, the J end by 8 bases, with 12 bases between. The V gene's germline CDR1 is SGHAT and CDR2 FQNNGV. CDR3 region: CASSLGLGLDEQFF. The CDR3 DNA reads TGTGCCAGCAGCTTAGGGCTAGGCCTCGATGAGCAGTTCTTC. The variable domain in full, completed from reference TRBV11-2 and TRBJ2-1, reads EAGVAQSPRYKIIEKRQSVAFWCNPISGHATLYWYQQILGQGPKLLIQFQNNGVVDDSQLPKDRFSAERLKGVDSTLKIQPAKLEDSAVYLCASSLGLGLDEQFFGPGTRLTVL.

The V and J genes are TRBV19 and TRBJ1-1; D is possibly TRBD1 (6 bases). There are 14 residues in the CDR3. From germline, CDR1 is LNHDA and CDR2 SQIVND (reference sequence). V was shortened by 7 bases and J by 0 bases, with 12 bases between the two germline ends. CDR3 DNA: TGTGCCAGTACTAAGGGGGTCCTGAACACTGAAGCTTTCTTT. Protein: CASTKGVLNTEAFF. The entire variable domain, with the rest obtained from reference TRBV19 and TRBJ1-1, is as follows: DGGITQSPKYLFRKEGQNVTLSCEQNLNHDAMYWYRQDPGQGLRLIYYSQIVNDFQKGDIAEGYSVSREKKESFPLTVTSAQKNPTAFYLCASTKGVLNTEAFFGQGTRLTVV.

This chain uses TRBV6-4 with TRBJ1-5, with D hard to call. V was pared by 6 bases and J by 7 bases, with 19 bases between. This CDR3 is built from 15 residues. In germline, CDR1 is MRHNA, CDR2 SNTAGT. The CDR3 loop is CASSLTVPPGQPQHF. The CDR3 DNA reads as TGTGCCAGCAGCCTAACAGTACCCCCGGGGCAGCCCCAGCATTTT.

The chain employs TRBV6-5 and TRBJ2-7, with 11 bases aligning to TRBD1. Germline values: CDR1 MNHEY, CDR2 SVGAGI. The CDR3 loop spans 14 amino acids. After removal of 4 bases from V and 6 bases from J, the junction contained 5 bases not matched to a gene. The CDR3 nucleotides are TGTGCCAGCAGTTCCTGGACAGGGGGCGTCGAGCAGTACTTC. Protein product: CASSSWTGGVEQYF.

In DNA, the CDR3 is TGTGCCAGCAGCTTACGGGGCGGGGCGGAGCAGTACTTC. It is translated as CASSLRGGAEQYF. The chain carries TRBV11-3 and TRBJ2-7, with D possibly matching TRBD2 (6 bases). V was shortened by 2 bases and J by 7 bases, with 12 bases between the two germline ends. Looked up from germline, CDR1 is SGHNT and CDR2 is YENEEA. CDR3 size: 13 residues. Combining the CDR3 with reference TRBV11-3 and TRBJ2-7 gives the whole variable domain EAGVVQSPRYKIIEKKQPVAFWCNPISGHNTLYWYLQNLGQGPELLIRYENEEAVDDSQLPKDRFSAERLKGVDSTLKIQPAELGDSAVYLCASSLRGGAEQYFGPGTRLTVT.

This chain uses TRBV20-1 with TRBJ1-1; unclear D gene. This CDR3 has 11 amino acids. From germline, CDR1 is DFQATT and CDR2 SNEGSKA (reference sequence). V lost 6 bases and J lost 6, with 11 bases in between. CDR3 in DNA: TGCAGTGCCAGTCGGGGTGCTGAAGCTTTCTTT. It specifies CSASRGAEAFF.

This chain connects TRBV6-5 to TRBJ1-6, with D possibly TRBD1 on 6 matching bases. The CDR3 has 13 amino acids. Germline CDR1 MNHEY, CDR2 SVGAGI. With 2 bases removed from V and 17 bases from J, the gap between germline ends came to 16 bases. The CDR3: CASSYGRQAIIHF. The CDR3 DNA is TGTGCCAGCAGTTACGGGAGACAGGCCATCATCCACTTT.

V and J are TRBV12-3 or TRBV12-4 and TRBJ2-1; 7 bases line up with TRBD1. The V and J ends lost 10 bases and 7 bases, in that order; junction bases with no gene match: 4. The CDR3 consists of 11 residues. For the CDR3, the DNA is TGTGCCACCCAGGACAGGAATGAGCAGTTCTTC. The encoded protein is CATQDRNEQFF.

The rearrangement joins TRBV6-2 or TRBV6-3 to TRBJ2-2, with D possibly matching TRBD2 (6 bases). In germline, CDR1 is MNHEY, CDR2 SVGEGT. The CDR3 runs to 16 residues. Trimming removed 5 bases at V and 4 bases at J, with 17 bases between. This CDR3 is CASSLGLLRGTGELFF. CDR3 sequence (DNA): TGTGCCAGCAGTCTGGGACTGCTGAGGGGCACCGGGGAGCTGTTTTTT.

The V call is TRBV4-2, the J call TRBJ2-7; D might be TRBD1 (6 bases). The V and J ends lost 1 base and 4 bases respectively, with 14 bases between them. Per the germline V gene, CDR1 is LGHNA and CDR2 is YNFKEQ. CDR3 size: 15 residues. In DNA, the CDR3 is TGTGCCAGCAGCCAAGCGGTGAACAGGGCTTACGAGCAGTACTTC. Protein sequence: CASSQAVNRAYEQYF.

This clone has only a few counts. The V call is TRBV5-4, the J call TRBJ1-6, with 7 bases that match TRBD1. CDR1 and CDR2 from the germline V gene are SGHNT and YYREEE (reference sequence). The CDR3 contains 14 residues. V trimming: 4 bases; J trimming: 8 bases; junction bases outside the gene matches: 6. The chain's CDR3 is CASSQGRGDSPLHF. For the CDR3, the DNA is TGTGCCAGCAGCCAGGGCAGGGGGGATTCACCCCTCCACTTT.